This T cell receptor beta chain was sequenced for a study of blood T cells in healthy people across ages. There are a few counts of this clonotype. What it binds is not known. Germline CDR1 LGHNA, CDR2 YSLEER. V trimming: 2 bases; J trimming: 6 bases; junction bases outside the gene matches: 7. CDR3 length: 14 amino acids. Points from the study as a whole: Significant beta diversity loss was already apparent by age approximately 38, declining roughly linearly. Long-lived donors had more naive CD4+ cells and higher diversity than aged donors.

A J-beta primer mix and a sample-barcoded 5' primer were used in a second PCR of roughly 6 to 11 cycles. Per-sample output comprised a minimum of 2.5 million paired-end reads containing CDR3. TCRdb processed the 5' RACE reads anew with MiXCR; each CDR3 protein has one entry. The sample gives about 1.1 million distinct CDR3 sequences, around two fifths of which show up once; 13% is in the top ten. Roughly 9.5 milliliters of peripheral blood were drawn from each donor into EDTA-treated tubes. The J gene is TRBJ2-7, the V gene TRBV4-3; 7 bases are shared with TRBD1. This receptor was taken from a man in his late teens or twenties in good health. The specimen was blood. The CDR3 DNA sequence: TGCGCCAGCAGCCAATTAGGACAGGCGGGCGAGCAGTACTTC. This encodes CASSQLGQAGEQYF.